The 26 T cell receptor beta chains below were found in one sample sequenced in a study of CD4+ T cells in melanoma. This table comes from immunoSEQ multiplex PCR, and its TCRdb copy is limited to in-frame clones, with some not included. Among more than 90,000 clones, approximately 92% were seen once, and the ten largest hold about 3.5%. The sequenced material came from peripheral blood. These receptors all come from a human donor with melanoma.

This clone has a single count. V gene TRBV7-3 combines with J gene TRBJ1-1; TRBD1 matches 7 bases. The CDR3 length is 15 residues. V trimming: 5 bases; J trimming: 3 bases; junction bases outside the gene matches: 9. CDR1 is SGHTA and CDR2 is FQGTGA in the germline V gene. The CDR3, as DNA: TGTGCCAGCAGCCCAACCGGGACAGATTACACTGAAGCTTTCTTT. Protein sequence: CASSPTGTDYTEAFF. Supplemented by reference TRBV7-3 and TRBJ1-1, the full variable domain reads GAGVSQTPSNKVTEKGKYVELRCDPISGHTALYWYRQSLGQGPEFLIYFQGTGAADDSGLPNDRFFAVRPEGSVSTLKIQRTERGDSAVYLCASSPTGTDYTEAFFGQGTRLTVV.

This clone was counted only a few times. This CDR3 reads CASGRDSTYEQYF. In DNA form, the CDR3 reads TGTGCTAGTGGCCGAGACAGCACCTACGAGCAGTACTTC. V and J are TRBV12-5 and TRBJ2-7; D is possibly TRBD1 (5 bases). With 6 bases removed from V and 2 bases from J, the gap between germline ends came to 11 bases. The germline CDR1 and CDR2 sequences are LGHNT and FRNRAP. CDR3 length equals 13 residues.

Turning to this clone: Its ends do not fully match the called genes, so a read error is possible. The chain carries TRBV13 and TRBJ2-7, with D uncertain. Germline lookup yields CDR1 PRHDT and CDR2 FYEKMQ (reference sequence). The CDR3 extends over 14 amino acids. The CDR3 sequence: CASSYPTLSCEQYF. CDR3 nucleotides: TGTGCCAGCAGCTACCCCACACTCTCCTGCGAGCAGTACTTC.

The chain is built from TRBV7-2 and TRBJ2-5; 8 nucleotides match TRBD1. This CDR3 region has 14 residues. The ends lost 5 bases at V and 4 bases at J; junction bases unmatched: 6. Germline CDR1 is SGHTA and CDR2 is FQGNSA. The CDR3 sequence: CASSPSGTGETQYF. The DNA of the CDR3 is TGTGCCAGCAGCCCCTCCGGGACAGGAGAGACCCAGTACTTC.

This clone was seen more than once but under ten times. CDR3 in amino acids: CASKSGRVGELFF. CDR3 in DNA: TGTGCCAGCAAGTCAGGGCGGGTCGGGGAGCTGTTTTTT. This sequence joins TRBV6-5 and TRBJ2-2; D is possibly TRBD1 or TRBD2 (5 bases each). V lost 7 bases and J lost 7, with 13 bases in between. The CDR3 totals 13 residues. Germline lookup yields CDR1 MNHEY and CDR2 SVGAGI.

CDR3 amino acids: CASSSGRGGVDTEAFF. The CDR3 nucleotides are TGCGCCAGCAGCTCGGGCCGCGGGGGGGTGGACACTGAAGCTTTCTTT. The rearrangement links TRBV5-1 to TRBJ1-1; possibly TRBD1 for D (5 bases). The CDR3 has 16 residues. In germline, CDR1 is SGHRS, CDR2 YFSETQ. Trimming took 3 bases from V and 3 from J, leaving 18 bases between them.

This clone was picked up a small number of times. This sequence joins TRBV5-1 and TRBJ1-1; D gene unclear. The length of the CDR3 is 15 residues. The V end was cut by 0 bases, the J end by 6 bases, with 15 bases between. Germline V gene data show CDR1 as SGHRS and CDR2 as YFSETQ. CDR3 region: CASSLAAGFRSEAFF. The CDR3 DNA follows: TGCGCCAGCAGCTTGGCCGCGGGGTTTCGGTCTGAAGCTTTCTTT.

The rearrangement uses TRBV28 and TRBJ1-5; D may be TRBD1 (5 bases). In germline, CDR1 is MDHEN, CDR2 SYDVKM. Deletions cut 5 bases from V and 10 bases from J, with 12 bases between. This CDR3 is built from 12 residues. The CDR3 is CASSRGGVPQHF. CDR3 in DNA: TGTGCCAGCAGTCGGGGGGGGGTTCCCCAGCATTTT.

The rearrangement links TRBV4-1 to TRBJ2-3; TRBD2 aligns across 10 bases. Looked up from germline, CDR1 is MGHRA and CDR2 is YSYEKL. V trimming: 4 bases; J trimming: 2 bases; junction bases outside the gene matches: 3. The CDR3 spans 15 residues. CDR3 loop: CASSPSGRTTDTQYF. The CDR3 region has the DNA TGCGCCAGCAGCCCTAGCGGGAGAACCACAGATACGCAGTATTTT.

V gene TRBV28 combines with J gene TRBJ2-7; D is perhaps TRBD1 or TRBD2 (5 bases each). Looked up from germline, CDR1 is MDHEN and CDR2 is SYDVKM. The V end was cut by 10 bases, the J end by 4 bases, with 17 bases between. This CDR3 spans 13 amino acids. This CDR3 is CATLAGSWYEQYF. DNA for the CDR3: TGTGCCACCCTGGCAGGGAGTTGGTACGAGCAGTACTTC.

CDR3 sequence (DNA): TGTGCCAGCAGCTTGGGGGGACAGTTCACCGGGGAGCTGTTTTTT. Residues: CASSLGGQFTGELFF. This rearrangement joins TRBV5-4 to TRBJ2-2; 7 bases align to TRBD1. Trimming took 0 bases from V and 4 from J; bases not matched to a gene: 3. The CDR3 has 15 residues. Germline assignment: CDR1 SGHNT and CDR2 YYREEE (reference sequence). Together with reference TRBV5-4 and TRBJ2-2, the CDR3 gives the full variable domain: ETGVTQSPTHLIKTRGQQVTLRCSSQSGHNTVSWYQQALGQGPQFIFQYYREEENGRGNFPPRFSGLQFPNYSSELNVNALELDDSALYLCASSLGGQFTGELFFGEGSRLTVL.

The rearrangement uses TRBV7-6 and TRBJ2-1; 8 nucleotides agree with TRBD2. This CDR3 has 18 amino acids. J was trimmed by 3 bases and V by 5 bases; bases with no gene match: 15. Per the germline V gene, CDR1 is SGHVS and CDR2 is FNYEAQ. The CDR3 loop reads CASSPTSGSPYRYNEQFF. In nucleotides, the CDR3 is TGTGCCAGCAGCCCAACTAGCGGTAGTCCATACCGCTACAATGAGCAGTTCTTC.

This clone was detected only once. The chain carries TRBV6-6 and TRBJ2-7, with 8 bases identical to TRBD2. CDR3 length: 16 amino acids. The germline V gene has CDR1 MNHNY and CDR2 SVGAGI (reference sequence). V shed 6 bases, J shed 5 bases, and the junction held 15 bases outside the gene matches. The CDR3 spells CASRNKREQGADEQYF. The DNA of the CDR3 is TGTGCCAGCAGGAATAAGCGGGAGCAAGGGGCCGACGAGCAGTACTTC.

The chain combines TRBV6-1 with TRBJ1-5; TRBD1 might be the D (5 bases). Trimming removed 11 bases from V and 1 base from J, with 18 bases in between. The germline CDR1 and CDR2 sequences are MNHNS and SASEGT. The CDR3 totals 15 residues. This CDR3 reads CACSPGRVSNQPQHF. CDR3 nucleotides: TGTGCCTGCTCTCCGGGACGGGTGAGCAATCAGCCCCAGCATTTT.

The chain carries TRBV2 and TRBJ1-5, with D possibly matching TRBD1 (5 bases). V was cut by 8 bases and J by 4 bases, with 24 bases left in between. Germline V CDR1 and CDR2: SNHLY, FYNNEI. The length of the CDR3 is 17 residues. The CDR3 DNA sequence: TGTGCCAGCGATGGGGGGAGACCGCTCACACGGAATCAGCCCCAGCATTTT. This sequence encodes CASDGGRPLTRNQPQHF.

The chain employs TRBV2 and TRBJ2-1; 11 positions agree with TRBD2. Per the germline V gene, CDR1 is SNHLY and CDR2 is FYNNEI. The CDR3 covers 14 residues. J lost 4 bases, V lost 4 bases, and 0 bases had no gene match. The CDR3 DNA is TGTGCCAGCAGTGGACTAGCGGGGTACAATGAGCAGTTCTTC. Translating it yields CASSGLAGYNEQFF. The full variable domain, rest sourced from reference TRBV2 and TRBJ2-1, is EPEVTQTPSHQVTQMGQEVILRCVPISNHLYFYWYRQILGQKVEFLVSFYNNEISEKSEIFDDQFSVERPDGSNFTLKIRSTKLEDSAMYFCASSGLAGYNEQFFGPGTRLTVL.

J is TRBJ2-2 and V is TRBV6-6; TRBD2 matches 11 bases. Germline CDR1 reads MNHNY; CDR2 reads SVGAGI (reference sequence). CDR3 size: 15 residues. The junction had 4 bases not matched to a gene; V was cut back by 6 bases and J by 4 bases. The CDR3 loop is CASSLAGGGTGELFF. The DNA of the CDR3 is TGTGCCAGCAGCCTAGCGGGGGGTGGCACCGGGGAGCTGTTTTTT.

The chain combines TRBV15 with TRBJ1-2; D ambiguous. The CDR3 has 13 residues. The V gene lost 0 bases and the J gene lost 8 bases, with 10 bases spanning the gap. Germline V gene lookup returns CDR1 LNHNV and CDR2 YYDKDF (reference sequence). Here the CDR3 reads CATSRDSKEGYTF. CDR3 nucleotide sequence: TGTGCCACCAGCAGAGATAGCAAAGAGGGCTACACCTTC.

This chain uses TRBV4-3 with TRBJ2-3; D may correspond to TRBD1 or TRBD2 (5 bases each). V gave up 4 bases and J gave up 12 bases, with 17 bases separating them. This CDR3 is 13 amino acids long. Germline values: CDR1 LGHNA, CDR2 YSLEER. The CDR3 coding sequence is TGCGCCAGCAGCCTACGAGAGGGGATTTATCAGTATTTT. This translates into CASSLREGIYQYF.

The V call is TRBV5-5, the J call TRBJ1-1, with D unclear. V was clipped by 0 bases and J by 6 bases, with 6 bases between them. Germline V lookup: CDR1 SGHKS, CDR2 YYEKEE (reference sequence). This CDR3 comprises 12 residues. CDR3 residues: CASSLAGSEAFF. CDR3 sequence (DNA): TGTGCCAGCAGCTTGGCAGGCTCTGAAGCTTTCTTT.

CDR3 coding DNA: TGCGCCAGCAGCCAAGGGCTGCAGGGCGGGTACGAGCAGTACTTC. It codes for CASSQGLQGGYEQYF. The chain joins TRBV4-3 to TRBJ2-7; D assignment may be TRBD1 or TRBD2 (5 bases each). The CDR3 spans 15 residues. V gave up 1 base and J gave up 4 bases, with 14 bases separating them. Germline CDR1 is LGHNA and CDR2 is YSLEER.

The gene calls are TRBV27 and TRBJ2-3; D gene uncertain. The CDR3 length is 13 residues. The V end was cut by 2 bases, the J end by 10 bases, with 13 bases between. CDR1 is MNHEY and CDR2 is SMNVEV in the germline V gene (reference sequence). Here the CDR3 DNA reads TGTGCCAGCAGTTTAAGTGCTAGTCTTGCGCAGTATTTT. This codes for CASSLSASLAQYF.

This chain joins TRBV18 and TRBJ1-1; unclear D gene. CDR3 length: 14 amino acids. Germline CDR1 is KGHSH and CDR2 is LQKENI. V lost 1 base, J lost 1 base, and 7 bases lay in between. The CDR3 spells CASSPRDGNTEAFF. The DNA for the CDR3 is TGTGCCAGCTCACCACGTGACGGGAACACTGAAGCTTTCTTT.

The rearrangement links TRBV18 to TRBJ2-2; maybe TRBD1 (5 bases). V was shortened by 0 bases and J by 0 bases, with 14 bases between the two germline ends. CDR1 is KGHSH and CDR2 is LQKENI in the germline V gene. CDR3 length equals 18 residues. The CDR3 DNA sequence: TGTGCCAGCTCACCACCGTTGGGGCCAGGCCCGAACACCGGGGAGCTGTTTTTT. Its protein is CASSPPLGPGPNTGELFF.

The chain uses TRBV5-8 and TRBJ2-4, with a possible D match to TRBD2 (5 bases). V lost 4 bases to trimming and J lost 1 base, with 12 bases between them. Looked up from germline, CDR1 is SGHTS and CDR2 is YDEGEE. The CDR3 is 15 amino acids. The CDR3 here is CASSSSAVAKNIQYF. The CDR3 DNA reads TGTGCCAGCAGCAGTAGCGCCGTGGCCAAAAACATTCAGTACTTC. Full variable domain (missing parts from reference TRBV5-8 and TRBJ2-4): EAGVTQSPTHLIKTRGQQATLRCSPISGHTSVYWYQQALGLGLQFLLWYDEGEERNRGNFPPRFSGRQFPNYSSELNVNALELEDSALYLCASSSSAVAKNIQYFGAGTRLSVL.

This sequence joins TRBV19 and TRBJ2-2; 7 positions match TRBD2. The CDR3 is 15 amino acids. J was trimmed by 3 bases and V by 7 bases; bases with no gene match: 8. Germline CDR1 reads LNHDA; CDR2 reads SQIVND (reference sequence). The CDR3 coding sequence is TGTGCCAGTATCCCCCAGCGGGGCTACACCGGGGAGCTGTTTTTT. Its translation: CASIPQRGYTGELFF.